This is a list of T cell receptor beta chains from one sample in a study of T cell responses to AZD1222 COVID-19 vaccine. Sequenced by immunoSEQ multiplex PCR; TCRdb stores in-frame clones only, minus some. The repertoire has roughly 120,000 clones, 92% of them found once; the top ten carry more than 13%. The sample consisted of peripheral blood, taken on day 0 of AZD1222 vaccination. These receptors originate from an adult in good health. Both conserved end residues are part of each CDR3. Fields, in order: D gene, V gene, clone size, J gene, CDR3 protein, CDR3 DNA. The D gene is left open where the match is weak. Size tells how often a clone was seen (once, few, many) or the class of an expanded clone, and some rows leave it out.

TRBD1	TRBV2	-	TRBJ1-1	CASRTGTGTEAFF	TGTGCCAGCAGGACAGGGACGGGCACTGAAGCTTTCTTT
TRBD1	TRBV5-6	once	TRBJ1-6	CASSYRGQTAYNSPLHF	TGTGCCAGCAGCTACAGGGGACAAACTGCCTATAATTCACCCCTCCACTTT
-	TRBV7-2	-	TRBJ2-5	CASSLTTGGSMMIQETQYF	TGTGCCAGCAGCTTAACGACGGGGGGCAGTATGATGATTCAAGAGACCCAGTACTTC
-	TRBV2	-	TRBJ1-6	CASIFTTGSSYNSPLHF	TGTGCCAGCATCTTTACTACAGGGAGCTCCTATAATTCACCCCTCCACTTT
-	TRBV23-1	once	TRBJ2-7	CASSLISDNYEQYF	TGCGCCAGCAGTCTAATCTCGGATAATTACGAGCAGTACTTC
-	TRBV28	-	TRBJ1-1	CASTLRNTEAFF	TGTGCCAGCACCCTGCGGAACACTGAAGCTTTCTTT
-	TRBV12-1	-	TRBJ1-1	CASSSRRGWNTEAFF	TGTGCCAGCAGCTCGCGGCGGGGGTGGAACACTGAAGCTTTCTTT
-	TRBV5-4	-	TRBJ1-2	CASSLELWDHGYTF	TGTGCCAGCAGCTTGGAACTCTGGGATCATGGCTACACCTTC
-	TRBV7-9	few	TRBJ2-3	CASSLGRGTAECF	TGTGCCAGCAGCTTAGGGCGGGGGACAGCGGAATGTTTT
TRBD1	TRBV19	-	TRBJ1-3	CASNGQGTPIYF	TGTGCCAGCAATGGACAGGGTACCCCGATATATTTT
-	TRBV10-3	once	TRBJ2-2	CAISDSVRSTGELFF	TGTGCCATCAGTGATTCGGTCAGGTCCACCGGGGAGCTGTTTTTT
-	TRBV11-2	-	TRBJ1-5	CASSPTAYSNQPQHF	TGTGCCAGCAGTCCGACGGCATATAGCAATCAGCCCCAGCATTTT
TRBD1	TRBV7-8	-	TRBJ1-2	CASSPGTAYGYTF	TGTGCCAGCAGCCCCGGGACAGCCTATGGCTACACCTTC
-	TRBV19	-	TRBJ1-4	CASSTQSATNEKLFF	TGTGCCAGTAGTACTCAGTCTGCAACTAATGAAAAACTGTTTTTT
-	TRBV18	-	TRBJ2-2	CASSPPKGSTGELFF	TGTGCCAGCTCACCGCCTAAAGGTTCCACCGGGGAGCTGTTTTTT
-	TRBV19	-	TRBJ1-3	CASMGSLPSPSGNTIYF	TGTGCCAGTATGGGCAGTCTCCCCAGCCCTTCTGGAAACACCATATATTTT
-	TRBV7-6	-	TRBJ2-7	CASSLGFQLGDEQYF	TGTGCCAGCAGCCTAGGTTTCCAGTTAGGTGATGAGCAGTACTTC
-	TRBV2	once	TRBJ2-5	CASSKQGSQETQYF	TGTGCCAGCAGTAAACAGGGATCCCAAGAGACCCAGTACTTC
-	TRBV28	-	TRBJ1-5	CASSLFSGARQPQHF	TGTGCCAGCAGTTTATTCTCAGGGGCCAGGCAGCCCCAGCATTTT
-	TRBV15	-	TRBJ2-7	CATSRDGQASSYEQYF	TGTGCCACCAGCAGAGATGGGCAGGCCTCCTCCTACGAGCAGTACTTC
-	TRBV27	-	TRBJ1-2	CASSLSRVNYGYTF	TGTGCCAGCAGTTTAAGTAGGGTTAACTATGGCTACACCTTC
-	TRBV19	few	TRBJ1-5	CASSRPSNQPQHF	TGTGCCAGTAGTAGGCCTAGCAATCAGCCCCAGCATTTT
-	TRBV5-6	once	TRBJ2-7	CASSPGTSVHEQYF	TGTGCCAGCAGCCCCGGGACATCAGTACACGAGCAGTACTTC
-	TRBV15	-	TRBJ2-3	CATSRAVDTQYF	TGTGCCACCAGCAGAGCGGTAGATACGCAGTATTTT
-	TRBV6-5	-	TRBJ1-6	CASSYIQGGSPLHF	TGTGCCAGCAGTTACATCCAGGGCGGTTCACCCCTCCACTTT
-	TRBV28	-	TRBJ2-4	CASSPRGTSKNIQYF	TGTGCCAGCAGCCCAAGGGGGACGTCCAAAAACATTCAGTACTTC
TRBD2	TRBV7-2	-	TRBJ2-7	CASSLEASGGAREQYF	TGTGCCAGCAGCTTAGAGGCTAGCGGGGGGGCAAGGGAGCAGTACTTC
-	TRBV11-2	-	TRBJ1-5	CASSLGGRYSNQPQHF	TGTGCCAGCAGCTTAGGGGGCAGATATAGCAATCAGCCCCAGCATTTT
-	TRBV9	-	TRBJ2-3	CASSGSADTQYF	TGTGCCAGCAGCGGGAGCGCAGATACGCAGTATTTT
-	TRBV4-1	-	TRBJ1-1	CASSQVMRGWDTEAFF	TGCGCCAGCAGCCAAGTTATGAGGGGTTGGGACACTGAAGCTTTCTTT
-	TRBV7-8	-	TRBJ1-1	CASSEAAMNTEAFF	TGTGCCAGCAGCGAAGCGGCCATGAACACTGAAGCTTTCTTT
-	TRBV5-6	-	TRBJ1-1	CASSNNRHTEAFF	TGTGCCAGCAGCAATAATAGACACACTGAAGCTTTCTTT
-	TRBV3-1/TRBV3-2	-	TRBJ2-3	CASSQSYRERHTQYF	TGTGCCAGCAGCCAATCATACCGTGAGCGCCATACGCAGTATTTT
TRBD2	TRBV11-2	-	TRBJ2-7	CASSARLSSGMSYEQYF	TGTGCCAGCAGCGCCCGCCTTTCTAGCGGGATGAGTTACGAGCAGTACTTC
TRBD2	TRBV19	-	TRBJ2-1	CASSIGLAGGDEQFF	TGTGCCAGTAGTATAGGACTAGCGGGAGGCGATGAGCAGTTCTTC
TRBD1	TRBV7-9	-	TRBJ2-7	CASSVFKWGQGDYEQYF	TGTGCCAGCAGCGTATTTAAATGGGGACAGGGTGACTACGAGCAGTACTTC
-	TRBV20-1	-	TRBJ1-1	CSAESTEAFF	TGCAGTGCTGAAAGCACTGAAGCTTTCTTT
-	TRBV19	-	TRBJ1-2	CASTSTDREKGGYTF	TGTGCCAGTACCTCAACGGACAGAGAGAAAGGTGGCTACACCTTC
-	TRBV3-1/TRBV3-2	-	TRBJ2-7	CASSQVPHEQYF	TGTGCCAGCAGCCAAGTACCCCACGAGCAGTACTTC
TRBD2	TRBV7-2	once	TRBJ2-7	CASRETGSGSSYEQYF	TGTGCCAGCAGGGAAACGGGTAGCGGGAGCTCCTACGAGCAGTACTTC
TRBD1	TRBV6-5	-	TRBJ1-5	CASSSNRGLSNQPQHF	TGTGCCAGCAGTTCCAACAGGGGGCTTAGCAATCAGCCCCAGCATTTT
-	TRBV6-2/TRBV6-3	-	TRBJ2-1	CASSYQGTYNEQFF	TGTGCCAGCAGTTACCAGGGAACGTACAATGAGCAGTTCTTC
TRBD2	TRBV6-5	-	TRBJ2-1	CASSWGGGGVYNEQFF	TGTGCCAGCAGTTGGGGTGGCGGGGGGGTTTACAATGAGCAGTTCTTC
TRBD1	TRBV7-9	-	TRBJ1-1	CASSFATGKGTEAFF	TGTGCCAGCAGCTTCGCGACAGGGAAGGGCACTGAAGCTTTCTTT
-	TRBV5-4	-	TRBJ1-1	CASTLDGRNTEAFF	TGTGCCAGCACCCTCGACGGGAGGAACACTGAAGCTTTCTTT
-	TRBV7-2	-	TRBJ2-7	CASRPPDYPYEQYF	TGTGCCAGCAGACCTCCGGACTATCCCTACGAGCAGTACTTC
TRBD1	TRBV30	-	TRBJ2-7	CAWSAPGGAYEQYF	TGTGCCTGGAGTGCCCCAGGGGGTGCCTACGAGCAGTACTTC
-	TRBV2	once	TRBJ2-1	CAILSRLGNEQFF	TGTGCCATCCTCTCTCGACTGGGGAATGAGCAGTTCTTC
-	TRBV14	-	TRBJ1-4	CASSQDLGVTGEKLFF	TGTGCCAGCAGCCAAGATTTGGGGGTGACGGGGGAAAAACTGTTTTTT
-	TRBV5-1	once	TRBJ2-1	CASSLRDSAYNEQFF	TGCGCCAGCAGCCTCCGGGACTCCGCCTACAATGAGCAGTTCTTC
-	TRBV25-1	-	TRBJ2-1	CASSAPPRGNEQFF	TGTGCCAGCAGCGCCCCCCCTAGGGGGAATGAGCAGTTCTTC
-	TRBV3-1/TRBV3-2	-	TRBJ1-1	CASSQYTYEAFF	TGTGCCAGCAGCCAATACACGTATGAAGCTTTCTTT
-	TRBV6-5	-	TRBJ1-2	CASSYIPSSGYTF	TGTGCCAGCAGTTACATCCCTAGCTCCGGCTACACCTTC
-	TRBV25-1	-	TRBJ2-2	CASSENTGELFF	TGTGCCAGCAGTGAAAACACCGGGGAGCTGTTTTTT
-	TRBV9	-	TRBJ2-1	CASSVGPYNEQFF	TGTGCCAGCAGCGTAGGTCCTTACAATGAGCAGTTCTTC